This T cell receptor beta chain comes out of a study of blood T cell repertoires in COVID-19. The germline V gene has CDR1 LGHDT and CDR2 YNNKEL (reference sequence). J gave up 5 bases and V 3 bases, and 1 base lay outside the gene matches. CDR3 length: 15 amino acids. This clone was recorded once. Some clones are missing from TCRdb's copy, which holds only in-frame ones; the method was immunoSEQ multiplex PCR. The sample includes approximately 160,000 clones, around 81% of them seen just once. The clonotype was recovered from a man aged 65 to 79 who had recovered from COVID-19. Sequences were obtained from peripheral blood. The chain uses TRBV3-1 (or the pseudogene TRBV3-2) and TRBJ2-1; 13 positions match TRBD2. CDR3 sequence: CASSQTSGRNNEQFF. The CDR3 coding sequence is TGTGCCAGCAGCCAGACTAGCGGGAGGAACAATGAGCAGTTCTTC.